This paragraph covers one T cell receptor beta chain sequence. Its target is not known. These data come from a study of T cell responses to AZD1222 COVID-19 vaccine. Study results and limitations: Spike-specific TCR breadth and depth were elevated following two AZD1222 doses. Mostly white British, mostly female donors; authors suggested clonal diversity may be underestimated. No repertoire was sampled before or during the peak T cell response, only after it.

The CDR3 loop spans 16 amino acids. V lost 1 base to trimming and J lost 1 base; unmatched junction nucleotides: 2. In germline, CDR1 is LGHNA, CDR2 YNFKEQ. The method was immunoSEQ multiplex PCR; TCRdb's version includes in-frame clones alone and lacks a portion of them. The sample shows more than 150,000 clones, approximately 94% of them seen only once. The clonotype was recovered from an adult in good health. Here the sequenced sample was peripheral blood, taken on day 0 of AZD1222 vaccination. The J gene is TRBJ2-5, the V gene TRBV4-2; 11 bases line up with TRBD2. The CDR3 sequence: CASSQASGRPQETQYF. The CDR3 DNA sequence: TGTGCCAGCAGCCAAGCTAGCGGGAGGCCCCAAGAGACCCAGTACTTC.